One and the same sample provided the 31 T cell receptor beta chains below, sequenced in a study of cytomegalovirus exposure and HLA in healthy donors. PCR involved 60 Vbeta and 13 Jbeta primers. Repertoires were generated with immunoSEQ multiplex PCR, while TCRdb's copy carries only in-frame clones and drops some. The data show roughly 180,000 clones, with roughly a tenth seen just once and roughly 1.3% held by the top ten. The sequenced sample consisted of PBMCs. These receptors were collected from a woman younger than 45 in good health and CMV-seropositive.

In its sample, this clone was seen a few times. CDR3 sequence reads: CASSHPNPGQISSGANVLTF. DNA of the CDR3: TGTGCCAGCAGCCATCCGAACCCGGGACAGATCTCCTCTGGGGCCAACGTCCTGACTTTC. This rearrangement joins TRBV5-4 to TRBJ2-6, with 7 positions matching TRBD1. The trim removed 4 bases at V and 0 bases at J, leaving 16 bases unmatched. Germline V CDR1 and CDR2: SGHNT, YYREEE (reference sequence). The length of the CDR3 is 20 residues.

This clone was seen more than once but under ten times. This chain links TRBV6-5 with TRBJ2-2, with D maybe TRBD1 (6 bases). This CDR3 has 15 residues. Per the germline V gene, CDR1 is MNHEY and CDR2 is SVGAGI. V was shortened by 0 bases and J by 2 bases, with 7 bases between the two germline ends. The CDR3 coding sequence is TGTGCCAGCAGTTACTCGGGGGCAAACACCGGGGAGCTGTTTTTT. Residues: CASSYSGANTGELFF.

The rearrangement joins TRBV27 to TRBJ2-7; D remains ambiguous. Per germline, CDR1 MNHEY and CDR2 SMNVEV (reference sequence). Trimming removed 3 bases from V and 0 bases from J, with 9 bases in between. CDR3 length equals 14 residues. In nucleotides, the CDR3 is TGTGCCAGCAGTTTTACACAGAGCTCCTACGAGCAGTACTTC. Amino acids: CASSFTQSSYEQYF.

V is TRBV13 and J is TRBJ2-3; 9 bases align to TRBD2. V lost 5 bases to trimming and J lost 0 bases; unmatched junction nucleotides: 6. In germline, CDR1 is PRHDT, CDR2 FYEKMQ (reference sequence). The CDR3 extends over 16 amino acids. CDR3 protein: CASSERTSASTDTQYF. CDR3 DNA sequence: TGTGCCAGCAGCGAGAGGACTAGCGCGAGCACAGATACGCAGTATTTT.

V gene TRBV13 combines with J gene TRBJ2-7; maybe TRBD1 (5 bases). V dropped 4 bases and J dropped 7 bases, with 14 bases sitting between them. Germline-derived CDR1 and CDR2 are PRHDT and FYEKMQ (reference sequence). The CDR3 length is 13 residues. CDR3 sequence: CASSYFAGKEQYF. CDR3 nucleotides: TGTGCCAGCAGCTATTTCGCAGGGAAAGAGCAGTACTTC.

This clone appeared a few times. The V call is TRBV6-1, the J call TRBJ1-2, with 9 positions matching TRBD1. V lost 5 bases, J lost 8 bases, and 9 bases stayed unmatched. The CDR3 is 14 amino acids. CDR1 is MNHNS, CDR2 SASEGT, per germline. The DNA of the CDR3 is TGTGCCAGCAGTCTTTCCGGACAGGGGAAAGGCTACACCTTC. Its protein product is CASSLSGQGKGYTF.

This clone was seen a few times. The CDR3 DNA reads TGCAGCGTTGCTGCGACTGAAGCTTTCTTT. Protein sequence: CSVAATEAFF. The chain uses TRBV29-1 and TRBJ1-1, with D hard to call. V was clipped by 4 bases and J by 5 bases, with 5 bases between them. The germline CDR1 and CDR2 sequences are SQVTM and ANQGSEA. This CDR3 has 10 residues. Filled out from reference TRBV29-1 and TRBJ1-1, the complete variable domain reads SAVISQKPSRDICQRGTSLTIQCQVDSQVTMMFWYRQQPGQSLTLIATANQGSEATYESGFVIDKFPISRPNLTFSTLTVSNMSPEDSSIYLCSVAATEAFFGQGTRLTVV.

The V call is TRBV7-3, the J call TRBJ2-2; TRBD1 aligns across 8 bases. This CDR3 comprises 14 residues. CDR1 and CDR2 from the germline V gene are SGHTA and FQGTGA. The V and J ends lost 5 bases and 3 bases, in that order; junction bases with no gene match: 2. The CDR3 bases are TGTGCCAGCAGCACAGGGGGATACACCGGGGAGCTGTTTTTT. Encoded protein: CASSTGGYTGELFF.

The chain couples TRBV7-2 to TRBJ2-7; 11 positions agree with TRBD2. J was trimmed by 4 bases and V by 3 bases; bases with no gene match: 5. Per the germline V gene, CDR1 is SGHTA and CDR2 is FQGNSA. This CDR3 contains 15 residues. For the CDR3, the DNA is TGTGCCAGCAGCTTTGCTAGCGGGAGGAATTACGAGCAGTACTTC. Amino acids: CASSFASGRNYEQYF.

The chain links TRBV5-1 to TRBJ2-5; TRBD1 matches at 10 bases. This CDR3 contains 14 residues. V was pared by 5 bases and J by 6 bases, with 7 bases of the junction left unmatched. CDR1 is SGHRS, CDR2 YFSETQ, per germline. CDR3 protein: CASSLTGGGKTQYF. CDR3 coding DNA: TGCGCCAGCAGTTTGACAGGGGGCGGGAAGACCCAGTACTTC.

V usage is TRBV2 and J usage is TRBJ1-2, with 8 bases lining up with TRBD1. Germline trimming cut 6 bases from V and 6 bases from J; bases unmatched to any gene: 6. CDR3 length: 13 amino acids. CDR1 is SNHLY and CDR2 is FYNNEI in the germline V gene. In DNA form, the CDR3 reads TGTGCCAGCAGAGACGACAGGGGCCATGGCTACACCTTC. Its translation is CASRDDRGHGYTF.

The chain has TRBV5-4 and TRBJ1-2; no reliable D call. Germline CDR1 SGHNT, CDR2 YYREEE (reference sequence). The germline V and J ends were trimmed by 1 base and 2 bases, with 15 bases remaining between them. The CDR3 is 16 amino acids. CDR3: CASSLLVGETNYGYTF. The CDR3 DNA sequence: TGTGCCAGCAGCTTGCTCGTAGGAGAGACCAACTATGGCTACACCTTC. Complete variable domain (other parts from reference TRBV5-4 and TRBJ1-2): ETGVTQSPTHLIKTRGQQVTLRCSSQSGHNTVSWYQQALGQGPQFIFQYYREEENGRGNFPPRFSGLQFPNYSSELNVNALELDDSALYLCASSLLVGETNYGYTFGSGTRLTVV.

This clone was seen a few times. The genes are TRBV2 and TRBJ2-1; tentatively, D is TRBD2 (6 bases). Between the trimmed V and J ends, which lost 6 bases and 7 bases, there was a span of 16 bases. Germline V gene lookup returns CDR1 SNHLY and CDR2 FYNNEI. The CDR3 sequence is 14 residues long. The CDR3 DNA reads TGTGCCAGCAGCCGACTGACCGGGAGAAATGAGCAGTTCTTC. Its protein product is CASSRLTGRNEQFF.

The chain uses TRBV5-1 and TRBJ1-1, with 8 bases fitting TRBD1. Germline CDR1 is SGHRS and CDR2 is YFSETQ. CDR3 length: 14 amino acids. The V and J ends lost 3 bases and 5 bases, in that order; junction bases with no gene match: 6. The CDR3 loop is CASSSQTGGTEAFF. CDR3 in DNA: TGCGCCAGCAGCTCTCAAACAGGGGGTACTGAAGCTTTCTTT.

This clone turned up a few times. V and J are TRBV5-1 and TRBJ2-3; 13 bases fit TRBD2. Germline V gene sequence: CDR1 SGHRS, CDR2 YFSETQ. J was trimmed by 2 bases and V by 4 bases; bases with no gene match: 7. The CDR3 length is 17 residues. CDR3 sequence (DNA): TGCGCCAGCAGCCCAGGACTAGCGGGAGTGTTCACAGATACGCAGTATTTT. Translation gives CASSPGLAGVFTDTQYF.

This clone was detected only a few times. V and J are TRBV4-1 and TRBJ2-3; 8 bases line up with TRBD2. From germline, CDR1 is MGHRA and CDR2 YSYEKL. This CDR3 has 19 amino acids. Germline trimming cut 5 bases from V and 3 bases from J; bases unmatched to any gene: 19. The CDR3, as DNA: TGCGCCAGCAGCACTCTCACCCGCAAGCGGGAGAGATTGACAGATACGCAGTATTTT. Translation: CASSTLTRKRERLTDTQYF.

This clone was detected only a few times. The chain recombines TRBV10-2 with TRBJ1-1, with D possibly TRBD1 on 5 matching bases. Per the germline V gene, CDR1 is WSHSY and CDR2 is SAAADI. Trimming shortened V by 11 bases and J by 0 bases, and 16 bases separated the two germline ends. The CDR3 is 14 amino acids. CDR3 in DNA: TGCGCCGGTCTGATGGGGGGTTTGAACACTGAAGCTTTCTTT. It translates to CAGLMGGLNTEAFF.

In this sample, this clone turned up a few times. The chain has TRBV30 and TRBJ1-6; no clear D gene. The V gene's germline CDR1 is GTSNPN and CDR2 SVGIG (reference sequence). Trimming took 5 bases from V and 7 from J, leaving 15 bases between them. CDR3 length: 14 residues. CDR3 residues: CAWGRGRGNSPLHF. The CDR3 DNA follows: TGTGCCTGGGGTAGAGGAAGAGGGAATTCACCCCTCCACTTT.

This clone came up a few times. The identical CDR3 is also encoded by other nucleotide sequences in the sample. This chain connects TRBV7-2 to TRBJ2-3, with a tentative D call TRBD2 (5 bases). The length of the CDR3 is 15 residues. Trimming stripped 3 bases from V and 2 bases from J, with 12 bases between. Germline loops: CDR1 SGHTA, CDR2 FQGNSA. CDR3 sequence: CASSFGRAYTDTQYF. The CDR3 coding sequence is TGTGCCAGCAGCTTCGGGCGGGCATACACAGATACGCAGTATTTT. The full variable domain, completed using reference TRBV7-2 and TRBJ2-3, is GAGVSQSPSNKVTEKGKDVELRCDPISGHTALYWYRQSLGQGLEFLIYFQGNSAPDKSGLPSDRFSAERTGGSVSTLTIQRTQQEDSAVYLCASSFGRAYTDTQYFGPGTRLTVL.

J is TRBJ1-2 and V is TRBV6-1; 9 nucleotides align to TRBD1. This CDR3 has 15 residues. CDR1 MNHNS and CDR2 SASEGT come from the germline V gene. The trim removed 0 bases at V and 8 bases at J, leaving 7 bases unmatched. The CDR3 DNA sequence: TGTGCCAGCAGTGAAGCAAACAGGGGGCTAGGGGGCTACACCTTC. This translates into CASSEANRGLGGYTF.

There are a few counts of this clone. V and J are TRBV19 and TRBJ2-3, with 10 bases that match TRBD1. The CDR3 totals 15 residues. V trimming: 6 bases; J trimming: 2 bases; junction bases outside the gene matches: 5. The germline V gene encodes CDR1 LNHDA and CDR2 SQIVND (reference sequence). The CDR3 nucleotides are TGTGCCAGTAGCTTGACAGGGGGCGTCACAGATACGCAGTATTTT. This sequence encodes CASSLTGGVTDTQYF. Combining the CDR3 with reference TRBV19 and TRBJ2-3 gives the whole variable domain DGGITQSPKYLFRKEGQNVTLSCEQNLNHDAMYWYRQDPGQGLRLIYYSQIVNDFQKGDIAEGYSVSREKKESFPLTVTSAQKNPTAFYLCASSLTGGVTDTQYFGPGTRLTVL.

V gene TRBV5-6 combines with J gene TRBJ2-2, with TRBD2 as a possible D gene (6 bases). Trimming took 3 bases from V and 4 from J, leaving 13 bases between them. The CDR3 loop spans 15 amino acids. Germline CDR1 SGHDT, CDR2 YYEEEE. The CDR3 spells CASSSPTRGTGELFF. The CDR3 bases are TGTGCCAGCAGCTCCCCGACTAGAGGCACCGGGGAGCTGTTTTTT.

The gene calls are TRBV2 and TRBJ2-7; TRBD2 might be the D (6 bases). Trimming stripped 5 bases from V and 3 bases from J, with 23 bases between. The germline V gene encodes CDR1 SNHLY and CDR2 FYNNEI. The CDR3 extends over 17 amino acids. The chain's CDR3 is CASSHKGRTTAYYEQYF. The CDR3 DNA follows: TGTGCCAGCAGTCACAAGGGGCGGACTACAGCTTACTACGAGCAGTACTTC. Full variable domain (remainder filled in from reference TRBV2 and TRBJ2-7): EPEVTQTPSHQVTQMGQEVILRCVPISNHLYFYWYRQILGQKVEFLVSFYNNEISEKSEIFDDQFSVERPDGSNFTLKIRSTKLEDSAMYFCASSHKGRTTAYYEQYFGPGTRLTVT.

This clone has a handful of counts. J is TRBJ2-7 and V is TRBV4-1; maybe TRBD2 (6 bases). This CDR3 is built from 13 residues. Trimming removed 6 bases at V and 4 bases at J, with 13 bases between. CDR1 is MGHRA and CDR2 is YSYEKL in the germline V gene. DNA for the CDR3: TGCGCCAGCAGGGACACCGGGGGATACGAGCAGTACTTC. It is translated as CASRDTGGYEQYF.

The DNA of the CDR3 is TGTGCCAGCAGTTTCGGGGATGAGCAGTTCTTC. Its translation: CASSFGDEQFF. The J gene is TRBJ2-1, the V gene TRBV6-6; possible D gene TRBD2, 5 bases. Trimming took off 4 bases at V and 8 bases at J, with 6 bases between the two ends. The CDR3 contains 11 residues. The germline V gene has CDR1 MNHNY and CDR2 SVGAGI (reference sequence).

The chain combines TRBV19 with TRBJ2-1, with 7 bases identical to TRBD1. This CDR3 is 12 amino acids long. Germline V gene lookup returns CDR1 LNHDA and CDR2 SQIVND (reference sequence). Germline trimming cut 7 bases from V and 6 bases from J; bases unmatched to any gene: 3. CDR3 sequence: CASNDRVNEQFF. The CDR3 DNA reads as TGTGCCAGTAACGACAGGGTCAATGAGCAGTTCTTC.

The chain has TRBV29-1 and TRBJ2-7; maybe TRBD2 (7 bases). This CDR3 has 13 residues. The germline V gene has CDR1 SQVTM and CDR2 ANQGSEA. The V and J ends lost 7 bases and 4 bases respectively, with 17 bases between them. In DNA form, the CDR3 reads TGCAGCGGGGGGGGGCTTCTTGAGTACGAGCAGTACTTC. Its translation: CSGGGLLEYEQYF.

The chain couples TRBV5-4 to TRBJ2-7; 11 bases map to TRBD1. Germline V gene lookup returns CDR1 SGHNT and CDR2 YYREEE (reference sequence). Trimming took 4 bases from V and 4 from J; bases not matched to a gene: 4. The length of the CDR3 is 14 residues. DNA of the CDR3: TGTGCCAGCAGCGTGGACAGGGGGCGATACGAGCAGTACTTC. It specifies CASSVDRGRYEQYF.

This clone was seen only a few times. The J gene is TRBJ2-5, the V gene TRBV30, with 8 positions matching TRBD1. V lost 5 bases to trimming and J lost 3 bases; unmatched junction nucleotides: 8. CDR3 size: 14 residues. CDR1 is GTSNPN and CDR2 is SVGIG in the germline V gene (reference sequence). CDR3 sequence reads: CAWSPGGAEETQYF. CDR3 sequence (DNA): TGTGCCTGGTCCCCAGGGGGCGCTGAAGAGACCCAGTACTTC.

The chain recombines TRBV4-1 with TRBJ1-2; D unresolved. Germline V gene data show CDR1 as MGHRA and CDR2 as YSYEKL. This CDR3 has 15 residues. V gave up 0 bases and J gave up 5 bases, with 13 bases separating them. The CDR3 reads CASSQDSVAAYGYTF. In DNA, the CDR3 is TGCGCCAGCAGCCAAGATAGTGTGGCAGCGTATGGCTACACCTTC.

The sample holds a few counts of this clone. The rearrangement uses TRBV30 and TRBJ1-5, with D tentatively TRBD1 (6 bases). Trimming shortened V by 0 bases and J by 2 bases, and 23 bases separated the two germline ends. Germline V CDR1 and CDR2: GTSNPN, SVGIG (reference sequence). The length of the CDR3 is 19 residues. The CDR3 spells CAWSVLGEGVVFCNQPQHF. The CDR3 DNA follows: TGTGCCTGGAGTGTACTAGGAGAGGGGGTTGTTTTCTGCAATCAGCCCCAGCATTTT.